One sample yielded the 17 T cell receptor beta chains listed below, sequenced in a study of radiation and T cells in renal cell carcinoma. Regarding time point: blood 2 weeks post-SBRT. Treatment reported: 15 Gy SBRT to primary tumor, nephrectomy 4 weeks later. Clones were read by immunoSEQ multiplex PCR, and TCRdb kept only the in-frame ones, dropping some. The table includes 100,000 to 150,000 clones, around 85% detected once. The sample was blood, taken from a patient whose treatment included radiotherapy and nephrectomy. These receptors were taken from a man aged 50-59 years with renal cell carcinoma.

The CDR3 bases are TGTGCCAGCAGCTTTCTCTACAGGGGCCAAGAGACCCAGTACTTC. As protein: CASSFLYRGQETQYF. The chain combines TRBV11-2 with TRBJ2-5; 7 nucleotides align to TRBD1. V shed 3 bases and J 1 base; nucleotides not matched to a gene: 5. This CDR3 region has 15 residues. Germline V gene lookup returns CDR1 SGHAT and CDR2 FQNNGV.

The rearrangement links TRBV4-1 to TRBJ1-1; D is undetermined. Germline V CDR1 and CDR2: MGHRA, YSYEKL. Trimming left V 1 base short and J 10 bases short, with 10 bases between. This CDR3 spans 12 amino acids. The CDR3 spells CASSQGRHGAFF. Here the CDR3 DNA reads TGCGCCAGCAGCCAAGGGAGGCACGGAGCTTTCTTT.

This clone was seen a few times. The gene calls are TRBV7-3 and TRBJ1-2; D is possibly TRBD1 (5 bases). Germline-derived CDR1 and CDR2 are SGHTA and FQGTGA. V dropped 6 bases and J dropped 7 bases, with 9 bases sitting between them. This CDR3 spans 11 amino acids. The CDR3 DNA follows: TGTGCCAGCAGGGGACGGTTTGGCTACACCTTC. This sequence encodes CASRGRFGYTF. Looking up the rest from reference TRBV7-3 and TRBJ1-2 gives the full variable domain: GAGVSQTPSNKVTEKGKYVELRCDPISGHTALYWYRQSLGQGPEFLIYFQGTGAADDSGLPNDRFFAVRPEGSVSTLKIQRTERGDSAVYLCASRGRFGYTFGSGTRLTVV.

The chain links TRBV11-2 to TRBJ2-1, with 7 bases fitting TRBD1. The CDR3 extends over 12 amino acids. V dropped 7 bases and J dropped 6; count of bases not matched to a gene: 3. Germline assignment: CDR1 SGHAT and CDR2 FQNNGV. The CDR3 loop is CASTGTVNEQFF. The CDR3 DNA is TGTGCCAGCACCGGGACAGTCAATGAGCAGTTCTTC.

V gene TRBV7-6 combines with J gene TRBJ2-7; 10 nucleotides align to TRBD1. The CDR3 totals 14 residues. Germline CDR1 reads SGHVS; CDR2 reads FNYEAQ. V was pared by 1 base and J by 7 bases, with 4 bases of the junction left unmatched. The CDR3 loop reads CASSLGQGAGEQYF. DNA for the CDR3: TGTGCCAGCAGCTTAGGACAGGGGGCTGGAGAGCAGTACTTC.

This clone has only a few counts. This chain uses TRBV5-1 with TRBJ1-1; unclear D gene. Germline-derived CDR1 and CDR2 are SGHRS and YFSETQ. This CDR3 has 11 amino acids. V lost 5 bases and J 7 bases, leaving 9 bases between the germline ends. The CDR3 DNA reads TGCGCCAGCAGGGATCACAGTGAAGCTTTCTTT. The encoded protein is CASRDHSEAFF.

The genes are TRBV6-1 and TRBJ1-5; D is perhaps TRBD1 (6 bases). Germline CDR1 reads MNHNS; CDR2 reads SASEGT. The CDR3 contains 15 residues. V lost 4 bases and J lost 7, with 17 bases in between. The CDR3 DNA reads as TGTGCCAGCAGTGGCCCGACGGGGGGCGGGCAGCCCCAGCATTTT. Its translation is CASSGPTGGGQPQHF.

V is TRBV6-5 and J is TRBJ1-5, with D uncertain. V was clipped by 5 bases and J by 3 bases, with 11 bases between them. This CDR3 is built from 14 residues. Germline CDR1 and CDR2: MNHEY and SVGAGI. CDR3 coding DNA: TGTGCCAGCAGTCTGAATGGGTACAATCAGCCCCAGCATTTT. Its protein product is CASSLNGYNQPQHF.

The chain carries TRBV11-2 and TRBJ2-7; unclear D gene. Germline V lookup: CDR1 SGHAT, CDR2 FQNNGV. V was trimmed by 1 base and J by 4 bases, leaving 8 bases between them. This CDR3 region has 13 residues. This chain's CDR3 is CASSLALVYEQYF. The CDR3 DNA reads TGTGCCAGCAGCTTAGCCCTAGTTTACGAGCAGTACTTC.

J is TRBJ2-7 and V is TRBV5-1; 10 bases are shared with TRBD1. Trimming cost V 3 bases and J 4 bases; bases outside gene matches: 7. The CDR3 sequence is 15 residues long. Germline V CDR1 and CDR2: SGHRS, YFSETQ. The CDR3 bases are TGCGCCAGCAGCTCCGCCGGGACAGGGGCTTACGAGCAGTACTTC. Translation gives CASSSAGTGAYEQYF.

The J gene is TRBJ1-4, the V gene TRBV2; no clear D. The CDR3 totals 15 residues. The V and J ends lost 4 bases and 3 bases respectively, with 12 bases between them. CDR1 is SNHLY, CDR2 FYNNEI, per germline. CDR3 DNA: TGTGCCAGCAGTGGAATGTGGGGTTCTAATGAAAAACTGTTTTTT. Its protein product is CASSGMWGSNEKLFF.

The table lists this clone with a count of one. This chain uses TRBV6-5 with TRBJ2-1, with TRBD2 as a possible D gene (6 bases). Trimming cost V 11 bases and J 2 bases, with 16 bases left between them. The CDR3 totals 14 residues. The germline gives CDR1 MNHEY, CDR2 SVGAGI. Here the CDR3 DNA reads TGTGCCGGCAACCGGCTAGCGACCTACAATGAGCAGTTCTTC. Translation gives CAGNRLATYNEQFF.

V usage is TRBV25-1 and J usage is TRBJ1-2; 7 bases are a match to TRBD1. Germline CDR1 MGHDK, CDR2 SYGVNS. The V gene end was trimmed by 2 bases and the J gene end by 4 bases; junction bases not matched to a gene: 7. This CDR3 spans 15 amino acids. This chain's CDR3 is CASSETVGQAYGYTF. The CDR3 coding sequence is TGTGCCAGCAGTGAAACGGTCGGACAGGCCTATGGCTACACCTTC.

The chain has TRBV5-5 and TRBJ1-4; D is uncertain. Germline loops: CDR1 SGHKS, CDR2 YYEKEE (reference sequence). Trimming cost V 3 bases and J 4 bases, with 10 bases left between them. The CDR3 has 14 amino acids. The CDR3 DNA sequence: TGTGCCAGCAGCTCTACAGATTATAATGAAAAACTGTTTTTT. Its protein is CASSSTDYNEKLFF.

This clone is a singleton in its sample. The rearrangement joins TRBV4-3 to TRBJ2-5, with D perhaps given as TRBD1 or TRBD2 (6 bases each). This CDR3 is 18 amino acids long. Trimming stripped 1 base from V and 5 bases from J, with 23 bases between. Germline assignment: CDR1 LGHNA and CDR2 YSLEER. The CDR3 here is CASSQAASPALGGETQYF. The CDR3 coding sequence is TGCGCCAGCAGCCAAGCTGCATCTCCGGCGTTGGGGGGCGAGACCCAGTACTTC.

CDR3 in DNA: TGCGCCAGCAGCGATAAGGGACTAGCGGGAAGGGAGCAGTACTTC. It specifies CASSDKGLAGREQYF. This chain joins TRBV5-1 and TRBJ2-7; TRBD2 agrees at 13 bases. This CDR3 is 15 amino acids long. V dropped 4 bases and J dropped 7; count of bases not matched to a gene: 8. Per germline, CDR1 SGHRS and CDR2 YFSETQ.

This rearrangement joins TRBV11-3 to TRBJ2-1, with 16 bases identical to TRBD2. The CDR3 covers 16 residues. Germline trimming cut 1 base from V and 8 bases from J; bases unmatched to any gene: 2. From germline, CDR1 is SGHNT and CDR2 YENEEA. CDR3 DNA sequence: TGTGCCAGCAGCTTAGTCGGGACTAGCGGGAGGGATGAGCAGTTCTTC. Amino acid sequence: CASSLVGTSGRDEQFF.